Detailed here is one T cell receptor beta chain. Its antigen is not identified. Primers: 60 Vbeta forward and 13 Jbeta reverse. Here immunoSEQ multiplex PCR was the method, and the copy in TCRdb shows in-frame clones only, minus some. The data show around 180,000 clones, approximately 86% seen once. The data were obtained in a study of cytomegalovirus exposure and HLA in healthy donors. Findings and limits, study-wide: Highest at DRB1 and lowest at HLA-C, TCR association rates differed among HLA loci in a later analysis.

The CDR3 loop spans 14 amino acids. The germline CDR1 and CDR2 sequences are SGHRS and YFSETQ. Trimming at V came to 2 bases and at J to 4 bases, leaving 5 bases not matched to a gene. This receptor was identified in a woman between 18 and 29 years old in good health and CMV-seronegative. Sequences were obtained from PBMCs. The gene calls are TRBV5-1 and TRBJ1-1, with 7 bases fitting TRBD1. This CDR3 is CASSFSGGSTEAFF. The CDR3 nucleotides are TGCGCCAGCAGCTTCTCAGGGGGAAGCACTGAAGCTTTCTTT.